This T cell receptor beta chain was observed in a study of blood T cell repertoires in COVID-19. Study summary: Spain, Italy and the United States supplied samples that represented acute and convalescent COVID-19. Sources were T cells, B-cell-depleted T cells, or PBMCs; the material itself was cDNA or gDNA.

A Seattle source enrolled patients during active infection and followed them longitudinally. The germline V gene has CDR1 SGHNT and CDR2 YYREEE (reference sequence). V was shortened by 0 bases and J by 5 bases, with 20 bases between the two germline ends. CDR3 length equals 17 residues. Only in-frame clones appear in the TCRdb table, and some are missing; sequencing was by immunoSEQ multiplex PCR. The table shows under 150,000 clones, with approximately 83% occurring only once. The clonotype originates from an older woman with COVID-19, enrolled during active disease. Sequencing used peripheral blood. V is TRBV5-4 and J is TRBJ2-5, with a weak D call TRBD2 (7 bases). The CDR3 sequence: CASSLARGRGLRETQYF. The CDR3 DNA reads TGTGCCAGCAGCTTGGCCCGAGGGCGGGGGCTCCGGGAGACCCAGTACTTC. Together with reference TRBV5-4 and TRBJ2-5, the CDR3 gives the full variable domain: ETGVTQSPTHLIKTRGQQVTLRCSSQSGHNTVSWYQQALGQGPQFIFQYYREEENGRGNFPPRFSGLQFPNYSSELNVNALELDDSALYLCASSLARGRGLRETQYFGPGTRLLVL.